The 15 T cell receptor beta chains given below trace back to one sample, sequenced in a study of blood T cell repertoires in COVID-19. The data were produced by immunoSEQ multiplex PCR, yet TCRdb's version contains in-frame clones alone and is incomplete. Here the sample spans 110,000 or so clones, over 75% being singletons. The material sequenced was peripheral blood. Receptor source: a man aged 50 or older with acute or convalescent COVID-19.

The chain links TRBV5-6 to TRBJ2-7; perhaps TRBD1 as D (5 bases). V was trimmed by 0 bases and J by 3 bases, leaving 7 bases between them. This CDR3 is 13 amino acids long. Germline-derived CDR1 and CDR2 are SGHDT and YYEEEE. In DNA, the CDR3 is TGTGCCAGCAGCTTGGGACAGCTCTACGAGCAGTACTTC. The encoded protein is CASSLGQLYEQYF.

V is TRBV7-9 and J is TRBJ2-1; 7 bases agree with TRBD2. The ends lost 5 bases at V and 6 bases at J; junction bases unmatched: 13. CDR1 is SEHNR, CDR2 FQNEAQ, per germline (reference sequence). This CDR3 spans 16 amino acids. Written as DNA, the CDR3 is TGTGCCAGCAGCCCACTCGGGGCGGGAGACCTCAATGAGCAGTTCTTC. It is translated as CASSPLGAGDLNEQFF. Variable domain in full (rest from reference TRBV7-9 and TRBJ2-1): DTGVSQNPRHKITKRGQNVTFRCDPISEHNRLYWYRQTLGQGPEFLTYFQNEAQLEKSRLLSDRFSAERPKGSFSTLEIQRTEQGDSAMYLCASSPLGAGDLNEQFFGPGTRLTVL.

This chain joins TRBV6-5 and TRBJ1-1; 8 nucleotides align to TRBD1. This CDR3 contains 14 residues. Germline values: CDR1 MNHEY, CDR2 SVGAGI. J gave up 5 bases and V 6 bases, and 8 bases lay outside the gene matches. The CDR3 protein is CASRDGQGRTEAFF. CDR3 nucleotides: TGTGCCAGCAGAGACGGACAGGGTCGAACTGAAGCTTTCTTT.

In this sample, this clone turned up a few times. The chain carries TRBV28 and TRBJ1-3; the D is unclear. Trimming took 10 bases from V and 3 from J, leaving 10 bases between them. From germline, CDR1 is MDHEN and CDR2 SYDVKM. The CDR3 extends over 12 amino acids. The CDR3 DNA sequence: TGTGCCACTATCCGGGGTGGAAACACCATATATTTT. Translated, it gives CATIRGGNTIYF. The full variable domain, completed using reference TRBV28 and TRBJ1-3, is DVKVTQSSRYLVKRTGEKVFLECVQDMDHENMFWYRQDPGLGLRLIYFSYDVKMKEKGDIPEGYSVSREKKERFSLILESASTNQTSMYLCATIRGGNTIYFGEGSWLTVV.

In this sample, this clone turned up a few times. This chain joins TRBV7-3 and TRBJ1-4; perhaps TRBD1 as D (5 bases). The V gene lost 1 base and the J gene lost 9 bases, with 9 bases spanning the gap. Germline V CDR1 and CDR2: SGHTA, FQGTGA. This CDR3 spans 13 amino acids. The CDR3 protein is CASSLSPGKKLFF. The CDR3 nucleotides are TGTGCCAGCAGCTTAAGTCCAGGGAAAAAACTGTTTTTT.

The rearrangement uses TRBV6-1 and TRBJ1-5; D is ambiguous. Trimming took 2 bases from V and 1 from J, leaving 9 bases between them. Germline loops: CDR1 MNHNS, CDR2 SASEGT. The CDR3 covers 15 residues. For the CDR3, the DNA is TGTGCCAGCAGTGAATATTGGGAGAGCAATCAGCCCCAGCATTTT. Amino acid sequence: CASSEYWESNQPQHF.

This chain joins TRBV11-1 and TRBJ1-5, with TRBD1 as a possible D gene (5 bases). The CDR3 runs to 13 residues. Germline assignment: CDR1 SGHAT and CDR2 FQDESV (reference sequence). Trimming shortened V by 3 bases and J by 7 bases, and 10 bases separated the two germline ends. The CDR3 protein is CASSFQEGQPQHF. In DNA form, the CDR3 reads TGTGCCAGCAGCTTCCAGGAGGGGCAGCCCCAGCATTTT.

The rearrangement uses TRBV14 and TRBJ2-7; 9 bases agree with TRBD2. The germline V gene has CDR1 SGHDN and CDR2 FVKESK. This CDR3 region has 17 residues. After removal of 4 bases from V and 2 bases from J, the junction contained 12 bases not matched to a gene. CDR3 amino acids: CASSPIRRASGTYEQYF. CDR3 nucleotides: TGTGCCAGCAGCCCTATCAGGAGGGCTAGCGGGACCTACGAGCAGTACTTC.

The chain has TRBV4-2 and TRBJ2-3; TRBD2 matches 8 bases. CDR1 is LGHNA and CDR2 is YNFKEQ in the germline V gene. The CDR3 has 15 residues. With V trimmed by 1 base and J by 3 bases, 3 bases remained unmatched. CDR3 DNA sequence: TGTGCCAGCAGCCAAGTGGGGACTAGTACAGATACGCAGTATTTT. It translates to CASSQVGTSTDTQYF.

V and J are TRBV9 and TRBJ1-5; 9 nucleotides agree with TRBD1. The germline CDR1 and CDR2 sequences are SGDLS and YYNGEE. V gave up 3 bases and J gave up 3 bases; unmatched junction bases: 4. The CDR3 totals 15 residues. The CDR3 DNA reads TGTGCCAGCAGCGCCGGGACAGGGAACAATCAGCCCCAGCATTTT. Its translation is CASSAGTGNNQPQHF.

The chain employs TRBV11-2 and TRBJ1-6, with D maybe TRBD1 (5 bases). CDR1 and CDR2 (germline): SGHAT, FQNNGV. V lost 0 bases and J lost 6, with 9 bases in between. The CDR3 consists of 15 residues. This chain's CDR3 is CASSLDTGPNSPLHF. The CDR3 DNA sequence: TGTGCCAGCAGCTTAGATACAGGTCCTAATTCACCCCTCCACTTT.

In this sample, this clone turned up once. The chain recombines TRBV23-1 with TRBJ2-7; 9 bases match TRBD2. TRBV23-1 is an open reading frame, and its role is uncertain. This CDR3 has 16 residues. After removal of 0 bases from V and 0 bases from J, the junction contained 3 bases not matched to a gene. The CDR3 bases are TGCGCCAGCAGTCAATCCAGACTAGCGGACTCCTACGAGCAGTACTTC. Its protein product is CASSQSRLADSYEQYF.

The V and J genes are TRBV7-3 and TRBJ1-1; D is uncertain. The V and J ends lost 2 bases and 5 bases respectively, with 15 bases between them. The CDR3 spans 15 residues. Per germline, CDR1 SGHTA and CDR2 FQGTGA. The CDR3: CASSLVLGEGTEAFF. The CDR3 DNA follows: TGTGCCAGCAGCTTAGTCCTCGGGGAAGGGACTGAAGCTTTCTTT.

The V call is TRBV5-4, the J call TRBJ1-2, with D perhaps TRBD1 (5 bases). Trimming took 0 bases from V and 4 from J, leaving 22 bases between them. The CDR3 is 18 amino acids. Looked up from germline, CDR1 is SGHNT and CDR2 is YYREEE (reference sequence). CDR3 coding DNA: TGTGCCAGCAGCTTGGGACGGGGACTGCGCGCCATTAGCTATGGCTACACCTTC. This sequence encodes CASSLGRGLRAISYGYTF.

This chain links TRBV18 with TRBJ2-1; D is undetermined. CDR1 and CDR2 (germline): KGHSH, LQKENI. The CDR3 contains 12 residues. V was clipped by 4 bases and J by 5 bases, with 6 bases between them. Here the CDR3 reads CASSHEDNEQFF. CDR3 nucleotide sequence: TGTGCCAGCTCACATGAGGACAATGAGCAGTTCTTC.